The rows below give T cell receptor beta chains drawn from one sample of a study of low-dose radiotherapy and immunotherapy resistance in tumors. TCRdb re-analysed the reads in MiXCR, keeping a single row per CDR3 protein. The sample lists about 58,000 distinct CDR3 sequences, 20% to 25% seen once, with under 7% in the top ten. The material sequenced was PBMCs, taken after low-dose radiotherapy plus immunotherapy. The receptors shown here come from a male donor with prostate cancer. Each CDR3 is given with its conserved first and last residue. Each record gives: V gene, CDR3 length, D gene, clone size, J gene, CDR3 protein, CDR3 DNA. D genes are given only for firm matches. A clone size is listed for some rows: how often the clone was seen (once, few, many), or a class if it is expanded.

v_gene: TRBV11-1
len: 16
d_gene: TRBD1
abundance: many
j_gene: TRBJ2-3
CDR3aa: CASSRQGGLAADTQYF
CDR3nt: TGTGCCAGCAGCCGACAGGGGGGGCTAGCGGCAGATACGCAGTATTTT

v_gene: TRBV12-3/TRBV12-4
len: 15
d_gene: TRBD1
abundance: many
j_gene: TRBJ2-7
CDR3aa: CASSKTGTGRYEQYF
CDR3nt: TGTGCCAGCAGTAAAACCGGGACAGGGAGGTACGAGCAGTACTTC

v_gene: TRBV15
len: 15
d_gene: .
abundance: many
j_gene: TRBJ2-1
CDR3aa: CATSRDLVGRNEQFF
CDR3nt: TGTGCCACCAGCAGAGATTTGGTCGGACGCAATGAGCAGTTCTTC

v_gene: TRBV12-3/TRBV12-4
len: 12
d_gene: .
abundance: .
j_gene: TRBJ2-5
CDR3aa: CASSGQKETQYF
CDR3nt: TGTGCCAGTTCGGGGCAAAAAGAGACCCAGTACTTC

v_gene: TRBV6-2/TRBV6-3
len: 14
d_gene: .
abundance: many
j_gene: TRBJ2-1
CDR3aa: CASTLGRLLDEQFF
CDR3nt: TGTGCCAGCACCCTAGGACGACTCTTGGATGAGCAGTTCTTC

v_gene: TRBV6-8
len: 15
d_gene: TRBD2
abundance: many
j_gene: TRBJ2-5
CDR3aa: CASNQEGTSGETQYF
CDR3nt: TGTGCCAGCAATCAAGAGGGGACTAGCGGAGAGACCCAGTACTTC

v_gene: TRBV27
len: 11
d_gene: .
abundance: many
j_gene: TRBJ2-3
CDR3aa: CASSLRDTQYF
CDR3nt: TGTGCCAGCAGTTTACGGGATACGCAGTATTTT

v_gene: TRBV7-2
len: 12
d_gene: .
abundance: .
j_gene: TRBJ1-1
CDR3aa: CASSLLGTEAFF
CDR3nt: TGTGCCAGCAGCTTATTGGGAACTGAAGCTTTCTTT

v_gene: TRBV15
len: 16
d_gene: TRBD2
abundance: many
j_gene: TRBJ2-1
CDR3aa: CATSRELAGAYNEQFF
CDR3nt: TGTGCCACCAGCCGAGAGCTAGCGGGGGCCTACAATGAGCAGTTCTTC

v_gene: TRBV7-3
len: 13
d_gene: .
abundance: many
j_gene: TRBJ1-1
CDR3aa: CASSLTGMTEAFF
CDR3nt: TGTGCCAGCAGCTTAACAGGGATGACTGAAGCTTTCTTT

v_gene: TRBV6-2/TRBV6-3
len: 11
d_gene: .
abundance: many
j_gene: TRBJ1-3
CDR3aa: CASEGGNTIYF
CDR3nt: TGTGCCAGCGAGGGAGGAAACACCATATATTTT

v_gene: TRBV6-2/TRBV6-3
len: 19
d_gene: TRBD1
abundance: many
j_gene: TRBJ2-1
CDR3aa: CASSSNRPGTGGGKNEQFF
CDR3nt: TGTGCCAGCAGTTCTAACCGACCCGGGACAGGGGGCGGCAAAAATGAGCAGTTCTTC

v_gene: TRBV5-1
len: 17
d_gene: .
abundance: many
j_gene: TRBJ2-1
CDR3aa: CASSPRVIGGNYNEQFF
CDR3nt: TGCGCCAGCAGCCCCCGAGTAATCGGGGGAAATTACAATGAGCAGTTCTTC

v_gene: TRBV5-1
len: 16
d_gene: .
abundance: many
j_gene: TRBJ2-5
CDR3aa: CASSLRSDRELWTQYF
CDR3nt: TGCGCCAGCAGCTTACGATCAGACCGTGAATTGTGGACCCAGTACTTC

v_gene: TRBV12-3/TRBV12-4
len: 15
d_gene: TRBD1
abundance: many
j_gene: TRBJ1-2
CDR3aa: CASSFGTASNYGYTF
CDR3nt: TGTGCCAGCAGTTTTGGGACAGCTTCTAACTATGGCTACACCTTC

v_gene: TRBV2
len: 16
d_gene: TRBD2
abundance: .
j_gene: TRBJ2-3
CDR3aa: CASTVSLAGATDTQYF
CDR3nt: TGTGCCAGCACGGTATCGCTAGCGGGGGCCACAGATACGCAGTATTTT

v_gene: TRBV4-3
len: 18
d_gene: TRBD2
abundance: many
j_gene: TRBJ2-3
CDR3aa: CASSLSPTLAGATDTQYF
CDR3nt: TGCGCCAGCAGCCTTTCTCCCACACTAGCGGGGGCCACAGATACGCAGTATTTT

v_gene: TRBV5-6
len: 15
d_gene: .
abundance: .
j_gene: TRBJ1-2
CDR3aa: CASSLAPGMDYGYTF
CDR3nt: TGTGCCAGCAGCTTGGCGCCGGGTATGGACTATGGCTACACCTTC

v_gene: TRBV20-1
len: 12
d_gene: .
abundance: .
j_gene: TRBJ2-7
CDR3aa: CSAVGDGYEQYF
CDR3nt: TGCAGTGCGGTGGGGGACGGCTACGAGCAGTACTTC

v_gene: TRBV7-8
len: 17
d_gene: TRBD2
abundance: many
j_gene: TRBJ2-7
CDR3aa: CASSLSLAGAKGDEQYF
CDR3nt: TGTGCCAGCAGCCTCAGCTTAGCGGGGGCCAAGGGGGACGAGCAGTACTTC